The rows below give T cell receptor beta chains drawn from one sample of a study of OX40 agonist ivuxolimab in advanced cancers. Only in-frame clones appear in the TCRdb table, and some are missing; sequencing was by immunoSEQ multiplex PCR. The sample shows roughly 65,000 clones, roughly 90% of them seen only once. Specimen: CD4+ or CD8+ T cells sorted from blood, collected in a trial of the OX40 agonist ivuxolimab. The origin of the receptors is an adult with an advanced solid tumor such as melanoma, head and neck, liver or kidney cancer. Each CDR3 is given with its conserved first and last residue. The D gene is left open where the match is weak. Size is omitted from some rows. Given values are once, few, many or a class for expanded clones.

v_call	d_call	clone_size	j_call	cdr3_length	cdr3_aa	cdr3_nt
TRBV6-5	-	-	TRBJ2-4	16	CASSYRQSQAKNIQYF	TGTGCCAGCAGTTATAGACAGAGCCAAGCCAAAAACATTCAGTACTTC
TRBV10-2	-	-	TRBJ1-2	13	CASSEEGYYGYTF	TGCGCCAGCAGTGAGGAGGGTTACTATGGCTACACCTTC
TRBV2	TRBD2	-	TRBJ2-1	16	CASSGLAGVPYNEQFF	TGTGCCAGCAGTGGACTAGCGGGGGTCCCCTACAATGAGCAGTTCTTC
TRBV2	-	-	TRBJ2-5	14	CASTSRGGAETQYF	TGTGCCAGCACGTCCAGGGGAGGGGCGGAGACCCAGTACTTC
TRBV6-1	-	-	TRBJ1-1	14	CASIEGGRNTEAFF	TGTGCCAGCATAGAAGGGGGGAGGAACACTGAAGCTTTCTTT
TRBV28	TRBD1	-	TRBJ2-7	12	CATQGSLYEQYF	TGTGCCACACAGGGGTCCCTCTACGAGCAGTACTTC
TRBV4-2	TRBD2	-	TRBJ2-1	16	CASSPITSGSYNEQFF	TGTGCCAGCAGCCCGATCACTAGCGGGAGCTACAATGAGCAGTTCTTC
TRBV10-2	TRBD1	-	TRBJ2-5	16	CASTNTGQVPRDTQYF	TGCGCCAGCACTAATACTGGACAGGTCCCCCGTGATACCCAGTACTTC
TRBV7-9	TRBD2	-	TRBJ2-7	17	CASSLAGTGGLGYEQYF	TGTGCCAGCAGCTTAGCCGGCACGGGAGGGCTGGGATACGAGCAGTACTTC
TRBV28	TRBD1	-	TRBJ2-7	16	CASRSRAGGLTYEQYF	TGTGCCAGCCGGTCCCGTGCAGGGGGCTTGACCTACGAGCAGTACTTC
TRBV29-1	-	-	TRBJ1-1	11	CSAPDRTEAFF	TGCAGCGCCCCTGATCGGACTGAAGCTTTCTTT
TRBV5-1	TRBD2	few	TRBJ2-1	18	CASSLVGTSGSSYNEQFF	TGCGCCAGCAGCTTGGTTGGGACTAGCGGGAGCTCCTACAATGAGCAGTTCTTC
TRBV7-9	TRBD2	-	TRBJ2-5	15	CASSPGLAGGETQYF	TGTGCCAGCAGCCCGGGACTAGCGGGCGGGGAGACCCAGTACTTC
TRBV28	-	-	TRBJ1-1	16	CASRIYSRVGSTEAFF	TGTGCCAGCAGGATTTATAGCAGGGTCGGGAGCACTGAAGCTTTCTTT
TRBV19	TRBD1	-	TRBJ1-2	14	CASSIVRGLRGYTF	TGTGCCAGTAGTATCGTCAGGGGGCTGAGGGGCTACACCTTC
TRBV5-1	TRBD2	-	TRBJ2-1	17	CASSPPALAGRDNEQFF	TGCGCCAGCAGCCCGCCTGCCCTAGCGGGAAGAGACAATGAGCAGTTCTTC
TRBV18	-	-	TRBJ1-3	15	CASSLPGSSGNTIYF	TGTGCCAGCTCACTCCCAGGGTCCTCTGGAAACACCATATATTTT
TRBV5-1	TRBD1	-	TRBJ1-2	15	CASSWSGTGDYGYTF	TGCGCCAGCAGCTGGTCCGGGACAGGGGACTATGGCTACACCTTC
TRBV5-4	-	-	TRBJ2-2	17	CASSPQAQEPNTGELFF	TGTGCCAGCAGCCCCCAAGCACAGGAGCCGAACACCGGGGAGCTGTTTTTT
TRBV11-2	-	once	TRBJ2-3	15	CASSLFELSTDTQYF	TGTGCCAGCAGCTTATTCGAGTTATCCACAGATACGCAGTATTTT
TRBV6-6	TRBD2	-	TRBJ2-1	15	CASSYGSGRSNEQFF	TGTGCCAGCAGTTACGGTAGCGGGAGGAGCAATGAGCAGTTCTTC
TRBV19	-	-	TRBJ1-5	16	CASSIPGGAGNQPQHF	TGTGCCAGTAGTATCCCTGGGGGGGCTGGCAATCAGCCCCAGCATTTT
TRBV9	TRBD1	few	TRBJ2-2	16	CASSTRGQGPTGELFF	TGTGCCAGCAGCACGAGAGGACAGGGCCCCACCGGGGAGCTGTTTTTT
TRBV5-6	TRBD2	-	TRBJ2-3	17	CASSLATWAGVGDTQYF	TGTGCCAGCAGCTTGGCCACATGGGCGGGAGTGGGAGATACGCAGTATTTT
TRBV5-4	TRBD1	-	TRBJ1-1	17	CASSRGQGARGDTEAFF	TGTGCCAGCAGCCGGGGACAGGGGGCGCGTGGTGACACTGAAGCTTTCTTT
TRBV6-1	-	-	TRBJ1-5	13	CASSESGGMPQHF	TGTGCCAGCAGTGAATCGGGTGGGATGCCCCAGCATTTT
TRBV10-2	TRBD2	-	TRBJ2-3	16	CASSPGTSGSADTQYF	TGCGCCAGCAGTCCCGGGACTAGCGGGAGTGCAGATACGCAGTATTTT
TRBV7-8	-	once	TRBJ1-1	17	CASSLQAGLVGGTEAFF	TGTGCCAGCAGCTTACAGGCAGGCCTCGTAGGGGGCACTGAAGCTTTCTTT
TRBV6-5	-	-	TRBJ1-5	12	CASQQHPGPQHF	TGTGCCTCCCAACAACACCCGGGGCCCCAGCATTTT
TRBV6-6	TRBD1	-	TRBJ2-1	13	CASTGTAYNEQFF	TGTGCCAGTACCGGGACAGCTTACAATGAGCAGTTCTTC
TRBV5-1	TRBD1	few	TRBJ1-2	14	CASRLTTGNYGYTF	TGCGCCAGCAGACTTACGACAGGGAACTATGGCTACACCTTC
TRBV12-5	TRBD1	-	TRBJ2-1	16	CASGPRGTESYNEQFF	TGTGCTAGTGGTCCCCGAGGGACAGAATCCTACAATGAGCAGTTCTTC
TRBV15	TRBD2	-	TRBJ2-1	16	CATSPRPSGSLDEQFF	TGTGCCACCAGCCCACGCCCTAGCGGGAGTCTGGATGAGCAGTTCTTC
TRBV5-1	-	-	TRBJ1-1	14	CASSSGVGYTEAFF	TGCGCCAGCTCCTCAGGGGTAGGGTACACTGAAGCTTTCTTT
TRBV18	TRBD1	-	TRBJ2-5	15	CASSQGTGGAKTQYF	TGTGCCAGCTCACAAGGGACAGGGGGCGCGAAGACCCAGTACTTC
TRBV7-3	-	-	TRBJ2-1	15	CASSQGLVSYNEQFF	TGTGCCAGCAGCCAGGGGCTAGTCTCCTACAATGAGCAGTTCTTC
TRBV5-4	-	-	TRBJ2-3	14	CASHRDSLVDTQYF	TGTGCCAGCCACCGGGACTCCCTGGTCGATACGCAGTATTTT
TRBV2	-	-	TRBJ1-5	15	CASTEEGGGNQPQHF	TGTGCCAGCACCGAAGAGGGGGGAGGCAATCAGCCCCAGCATTTT
TRBV6-4	-	-	TRBJ1-5	15	CASSVPGRSNQPQHF	TGTGCCAGCAGTGTCCCTGGCAGGTCCAATCAGCCCCAGCATTTT
TRBV6-5	-	-	TRBJ2-3	14	CASSYSVTTDTQYF	TGTGCCAGCAGTTACTCGGTCACCACAGATACGCAGTATTTT
TRBV5-4	-	once	TRBJ2-3	13	CASSHTSTDTQYF	TGTGCCAGCAGCCACACTAGCACAGATACGCAGTATTTT
TRBV7-3	-	-	TRBJ2-1	14	CASSFGETYNEQFF	TGTGCCAGCAGCTTTGGGGAGACTTATAATGAGCAGTTCTTC
TRBV7-9	-	-	TRBJ2-1	12	CASSPGTQRQFF	TGTGCCAGCAGCCCGGGGACTCAACGGCAGTTCTTC
TRBV5-1	TRBD2	-	TRBJ2-1	15	CASSRGLAGDGEQFF	TGCGCCAGCAGCCGTGGACTAGCGGGAGACGGTGAGCAGTTCTTC
TRBV19	-	few	TRBJ2-7	12	CASRGGSYEQYF	TGTGCCAGTAGGGGGGGTTCCTACGAGCAGTACTTC
TRBV5-1	-	-	TRBJ2-7	14	CASSLGSNSYEQYF	TGCGCCAGCAGCTTGGGTTCCAACTCCTACGAGCAGTACTTC
TRBV6-1	-	-	TRBJ1-5	15	CASSGGTNSNQPQHF	TGTGCCAGCAGTGGCGGGACAAATAGCAATCAGCCCCAGCATTTT